This TCR beta chain was documented in a study of spatial heterogeneity in lung cancer. The overall study: Combinations of a unique TCR and a UMI were tallied in raw reads, and on average each appeared more than ten times.

Overall study findings and caveats: Counts of expanded alpha and beta TCRs within tumors tracked the tumor nonsynonymous mutation count. Ubiquitous expanded TCR counts tracked ubiquitous nonsynonymous mutations; regional expanded TCR counts tracked regional nonsynonymous mutations.

TCRdb independently ran MiXCR on the 5' RACE reads; one entry per CDR3 protein. The sample gives over 6,500 distinct CDR3 sequences, around 13% of which show up once; 20% to 25% is in the top ten. This clonotype came up many times. Its cognate antigen is unknown. Time point: sample taken at primary tumor resection. This CDR3 has 13 residues. V dropped 9 bases and J dropped 3 bases, with 15 bases sitting between them. Germline CDR1 MNHNY, CDR2 SVGAGI (reference sequence). The sequence derives from a male donor with early-stage non-small cell lung cancer. J is TRBJ2-7 and V is TRBV6-6; maybe TRBD2 (6 bases). The material sequenced was lung tumor tissue, taken at surgery. As DNA, the CDR3 is TGTGCCAGTTTCCAGGGAGGCCGCTACGAGCAGTACTTC. It specifies CASFQGGRYEQYF.